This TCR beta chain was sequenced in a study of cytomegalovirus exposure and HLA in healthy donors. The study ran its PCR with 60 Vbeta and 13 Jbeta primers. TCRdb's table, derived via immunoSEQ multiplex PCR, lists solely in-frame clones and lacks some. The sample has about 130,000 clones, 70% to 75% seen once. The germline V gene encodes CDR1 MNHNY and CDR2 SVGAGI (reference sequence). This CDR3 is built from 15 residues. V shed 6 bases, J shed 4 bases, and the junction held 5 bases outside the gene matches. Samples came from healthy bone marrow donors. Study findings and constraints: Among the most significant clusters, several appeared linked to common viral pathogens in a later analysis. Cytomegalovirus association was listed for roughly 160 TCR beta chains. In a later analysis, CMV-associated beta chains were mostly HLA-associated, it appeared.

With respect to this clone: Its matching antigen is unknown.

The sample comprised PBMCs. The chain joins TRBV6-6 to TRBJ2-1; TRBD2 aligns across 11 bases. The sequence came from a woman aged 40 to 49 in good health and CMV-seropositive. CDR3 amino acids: CASRAGTSGYNEQFF. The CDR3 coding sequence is TGTGCCAGCAGGGCCGGGACTAGCGGTTACAATGAGCAGTTCTTC.